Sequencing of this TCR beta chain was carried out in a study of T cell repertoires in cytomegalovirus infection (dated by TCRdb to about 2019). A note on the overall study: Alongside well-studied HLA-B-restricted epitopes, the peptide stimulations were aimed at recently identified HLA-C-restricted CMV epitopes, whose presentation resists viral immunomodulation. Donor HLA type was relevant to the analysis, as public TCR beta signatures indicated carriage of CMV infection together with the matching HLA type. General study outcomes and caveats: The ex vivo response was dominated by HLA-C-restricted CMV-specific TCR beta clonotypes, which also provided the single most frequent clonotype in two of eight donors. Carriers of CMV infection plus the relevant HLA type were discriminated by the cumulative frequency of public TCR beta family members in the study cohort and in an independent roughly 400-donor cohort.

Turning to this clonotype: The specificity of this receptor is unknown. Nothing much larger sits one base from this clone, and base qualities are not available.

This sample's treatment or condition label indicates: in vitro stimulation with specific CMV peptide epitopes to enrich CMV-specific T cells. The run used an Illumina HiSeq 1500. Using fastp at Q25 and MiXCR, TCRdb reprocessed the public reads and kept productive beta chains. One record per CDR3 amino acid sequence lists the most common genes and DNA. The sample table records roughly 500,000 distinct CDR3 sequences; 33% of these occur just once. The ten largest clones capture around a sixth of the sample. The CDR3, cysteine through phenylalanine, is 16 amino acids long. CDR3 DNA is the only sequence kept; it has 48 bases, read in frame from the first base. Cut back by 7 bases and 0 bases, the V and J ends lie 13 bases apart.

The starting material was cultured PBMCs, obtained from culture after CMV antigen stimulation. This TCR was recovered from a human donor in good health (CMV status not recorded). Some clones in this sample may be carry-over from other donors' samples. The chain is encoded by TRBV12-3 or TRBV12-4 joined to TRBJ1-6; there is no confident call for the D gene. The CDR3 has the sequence CASIRDKFSYNSPLHF. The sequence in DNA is TGTGCCAGCATCCGAGACAAGTTCTCCTATAATTCACCCCTCCACTTT.